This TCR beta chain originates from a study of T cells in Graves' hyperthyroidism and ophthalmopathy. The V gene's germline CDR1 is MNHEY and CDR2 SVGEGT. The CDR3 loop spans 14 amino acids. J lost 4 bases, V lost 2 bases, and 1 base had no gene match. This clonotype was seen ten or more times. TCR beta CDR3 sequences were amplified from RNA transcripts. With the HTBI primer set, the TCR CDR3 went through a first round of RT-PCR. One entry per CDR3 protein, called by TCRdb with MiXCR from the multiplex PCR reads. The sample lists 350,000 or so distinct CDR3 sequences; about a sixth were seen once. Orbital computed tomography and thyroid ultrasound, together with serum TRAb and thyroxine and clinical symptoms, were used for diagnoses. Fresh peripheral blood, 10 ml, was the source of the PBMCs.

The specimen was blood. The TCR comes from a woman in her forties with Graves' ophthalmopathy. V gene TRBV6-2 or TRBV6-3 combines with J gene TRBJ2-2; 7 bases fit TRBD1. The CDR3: CASSYRGRTGELFF. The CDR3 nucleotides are TGTGCCAGCAGTTACAGGGGGCGCACCGGGGAGCTGTTTTTT.